A single sample gave rise to the 18 T cell receptor beta chains below, sequenced in a study of blood T cell repertoires in COVID-19. Data came from immunoSEQ multiplex PCR; TCRdb stores just in-frame clones and leaves some out. The table has roughly 200,000 clones, around 84% seen once. Sequences were obtained from PBMCs or T cells enriched from blood (not recorded which). These TCRs come from a woman in her twenties or thirties who had been exposed to COVID-19.

The V and J genes are TRBV5-4 and TRBJ1-2; the match to TRBD1 covers 7 bases. V trimming: 4 bases; J trimming: 8 bases; junction bases outside the gene matches: 11. The CDR3 spans 14 residues. CDR1 and CDR2 from the germline V gene are SGHNT and YYREEE (reference sequence). As DNA, the CDR3 is TGTGCCAGCAGCGCACGGACAGGCGTCCGGGGCTACACCTTC. This codes for CASSARTGVRGYTF.

The V and J genes are TRBV5-4 and TRBJ2-1, with 8 bases identical to TRBD2. Germline V gives CDR1 SGHNT, CDR2 YYREEE (reference sequence). V was pared by 5 bases and J by 5 bases, with 15 bases of the junction left unmatched. The CDR3 sequence is 17 residues long. CDR3 DNA sequence: TGTGCCAGCAGTCCCTCGAGGGGCGGGGGGCGGAACAATGAGCAGTTCTTC. The encoded protein is CASSPSRGGGRNNEQFF.

The table lists this clone with a count of one. V gene TRBV5-6 combines with J gene TRBJ1-2; 9 nucleotides agree with TRBD1. Germline V lookup: CDR1 SGHDT, CDR2 YYEEEE. This CDR3 is 16 amino acids long. V shed 4 bases and J 6 bases; nucleotides not matched to a gene: 13. The CDR3 DNA reads as TGTGCCAGCAGCGTATCCCTGGGACAGGGAAGGAATGGCTACACCTTC. Protein sequence: CASSVSLGQGRNGYTF.

The CDR3 is CASSLEVTSGAIKETQYF. In nucleotides, the CDR3 is TGTGCCAGCAGCTTAGAGGTGACTAGCGGGGCTATTAAAGAGACCCAGTACTTC. The rearrangement links TRBV13 to TRBJ2-5, with 11 bases fitting TRBD2. The CDR3 spans 18 residues. V lost 1 base and J lost 3; bases outside the gene matches: 10. The germline CDR1 and CDR2 sequences are PRHDT and FYEKMQ (reference sequence).

This chain uses TRBV30 with TRBJ1-2; no firm D call. Trimming took 1 base from V and 4 from J, leaving 10 bases between them. This CDR3 is 13 amino acids long. Germline assignment: CDR1 GTSNPN and CDR2 SVGIG (reference sequence). This CDR3 reads CAWSGERGYGYTF. The CDR3 DNA reads TGTGCCTGGAGTGGGGAGCGGGGCTATGGCTACACCTTC.

The chain employs TRBV7-9 and TRBJ2-1, with D unresolved. The CDR3 spans 14 residues. From germline, CDR1 is SEHNR and CDR2 FQNEAQ (reference sequence). V was pared by 5 bases and J by 1 base, with 9 bases between. As DNA, the CDR3 is TGTGCCAGCAGCGAAGTAACTTCCTACAATGAGCAGTTCTTC. Amino acids: CASSEVTSYNEQFF.

The gene calls are TRBV27 and TRBJ1-2, with D perhaps matching TRBD1 (6 bases). The V end was cut by 6 bases, the J end by 3 bases, with 11 bases between. The germline CDR1 and CDR2 sequences are MNHEY and SMNVEV (reference sequence). This CDR3 comprises 13 residues. Here the CDR3 DNA reads TGTGCCAGCAGAGACAGGTCTTACTATGGCTACACCTTC. Its translation is CASRDRSYYGYTF.

The J gene is TRBJ1-1, the V gene TRBV6-5, with D hard to call. The CDR3 totals 10 residues. Trimming removed 6 bases from V and 8 bases from J, with 7 bases in between. From germline, CDR1 is MNHEY and CDR2 SVGAGI. CDR3 in amino acids: CASRGREAFF. CDR3 DNA: TGTGCCAGCAGGGGCAGAGAAGCTTTCTTT.

The chain carries TRBV6-6 and TRBJ1-4, with D unresolved. Trimming left V 7 bases short and J 0 bases short, with 15 bases between. The CDR3 consists of 16 residues. Germline-derived CDR1 and CDR2 are MNHNY and SVGAGI (reference sequence). In DNA, the CDR3 is TGTGCCAGCACCAATACTGGGCGAGCAACTAATGAAAAACTGTTTTTT. Translation: CASTNTGRATNEKLFF.

The CDR3, as DNA: TGTGCCAGCAGCTTACTAGTCTCCCCCATATCGCCCCAGCATTTT. This sequence encodes CASSLLVSPISPQHF. This chain links TRBV5-8 with TRBJ1-5; D gene uncertain. Germline V gives CDR1 SGHTS, CDR2 YDEGEE. This CDR3 is 15 amino acids long. V lost 2 bases to trimming and J lost 9 bases, with 18 bases between them.

The J gene is TRBJ2-1, the V gene TRBV4-3; 16 bases line up with TRBD2. J gave up 6 bases and V 1 base, and 12 bases lay outside the gene matches. The CDR3 runs to 20 residues. Germline V gene sequence: CDR1 LGHNA, CDR2 YSLEER. The CDR3 reads CASSQVRGLAGGPRVNEQFF. The CDR3 region has the DNA TGCGCCAGCAGCCAAGTCCGGGGACTAGCGGGGGGGCCCAGGGTCAATGAGCAGTTCTTC.

V is TRBV6-5 and J is TRBJ1-2; 10 bases are shared with TRBD1. Germline-derived CDR1 and CDR2 are MNHEY and SVGAGI. V shed 5 bases and J 4 bases; nucleotides not matched to a gene: 4. This CDR3 has 14 amino acids. This chain's CDR3 is CASSKGQGSYGYTF. As DNA, the CDR3 is TGTGCCAGCAGTAAGGGACAGGGGAGCTATGGCTACACCTTC.

The chain links TRBV3-1 (or the pseudogene TRBV3-2) to TRBJ2-1; D unresolved. The CDR3 runs 13 residues. The germline gives CDR1 LGHDT, CDR2 YNNKEL (reference sequence). Trimming stripped 2 bases from V and 4 bases from J, with 6 bases between. The CDR3 DNA sequence: TGTGCCAGCAGCCAATCTGTATACAATGAGCAGTTCTTC. Amino acids: CASSQSVYNEQFF.

The chain couples TRBV15 to TRBJ2-1, with 9 bases that match TRBD2. Germline V gene data show CDR1 as LNHNV and CDR2 as YYDKDF (reference sequence). This CDR3 comprises 15 residues. V lost 3 bases, J lost 6 bases, and 6 bases stayed unmatched. Written as DNA, the CDR3 is TGTGCCACCAGCAGGTCTCTAGCGGGGTTCAATGAGCAGTTCTTC. Translation: CATSRSLAGFNEQFF. Using reference TRBV15 and TRBJ2-1 for the parts outside the CDR3, the full variable domain is DAMVIQNPRYQVTQFGKPVTLSCSQTLNHNVMYWYQQKSSQAPKLLFHYYDKDFNNEADTPDNFQSRRPNTSFCFLDIRSPGLGDTAMYLCATSRSLAGFNEQFFGPGTRLTVL.

V usage is TRBV5-1 and J usage is TRBJ2-2; the match to TRBD1 covers 8 bases. V was pared by 3 bases and J by 0 bases, with 4 bases of the junction left unmatched. This CDR3 region has 16 residues. CDR1 and CDR2 (germline): SGHRS, YFSETQ. The CDR3 sequence is CASSSRTGSNTGELFF. The CDR3 DNA is TGCGCCAGCAGCTCCCGGACAGGGTCGAACACCGGGGAGCTGTTTTTT.

Written as DNA, the CDR3 is TGCGCCAGCAGCTCTTTCGGGACAGTAGTTACCGATGAGCAGTTCTTC. As protein: CASSSFGTVVTDEQFF. V usage is TRBV5-1 and J usage is TRBJ2-1; 7 bases map to TRBD1. Trimming took 3 bases from V and 8 from J; bases not matched to a gene: 14. Germline CDR1 SGHRS, CDR2 YFSETQ. The CDR3 sequence is 16 residues long.

The CDR3 protein is CASAFRAGYNEQFF. The CDR3 DNA is TGTGCCAGCGCGTTTCGGGCAGGGTACAATGAGCAGTTCTTC. The chain links TRBV11-2 to TRBJ2-1, with D maybe TRBD1 (5 bases). V was shortened by 8 bases and J by 4 bases, with 15 bases between the two germline ends. This CDR3 comprises 14 residues. Germline CDR1 is SGHAT and CDR2 is FQNNGV. Variable domain in full (rest from reference TRBV11-2 and TRBJ2-1): EAGVAQSPRYKIIEKRQSVAFWCNPISGHATLYWYQQILGQGPKLLIQFQNNGVVDDSQLPKDRFSAERLKGVDSTLKIQPAKLEDSAVYLCASAFRAGYNEQFFGPGTRLTVL.

The chain combines TRBV10-1 with TRBJ2-1, with D tentatively TRBD2 (5 bases). The CDR3 runs to 13 residues. V was trimmed by 5 bases and J by 7 bases, leaving 12 bases between them. Germline V gene lookup returns CDR1 WNHNN and CDR2 SYGVQD (reference sequence). CDR3 bases: TGCGCCAGCAGTCTAGCCCTAGGGAATGAGCAGTTCTTC. Its protein is CASSLALGNEQFF.